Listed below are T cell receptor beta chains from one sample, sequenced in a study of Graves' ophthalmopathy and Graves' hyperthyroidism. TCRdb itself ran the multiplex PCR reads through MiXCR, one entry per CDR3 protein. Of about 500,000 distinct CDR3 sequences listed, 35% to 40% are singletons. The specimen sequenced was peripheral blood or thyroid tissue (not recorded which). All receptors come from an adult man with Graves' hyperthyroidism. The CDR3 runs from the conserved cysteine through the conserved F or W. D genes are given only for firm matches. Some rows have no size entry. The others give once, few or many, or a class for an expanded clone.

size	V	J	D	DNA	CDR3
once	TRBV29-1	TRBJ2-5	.	TGCAGCTACACAGAGACCCAGTACTTC	CSYTETQYF
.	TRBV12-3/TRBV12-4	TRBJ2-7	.	TGTGCCAGCAGTTTCGCGGGATGGCGGCGCTCCTACGAGCAGTACTTC	CASSFAGWRRSYEQYF
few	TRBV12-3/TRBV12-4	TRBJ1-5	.	TGTGCCAGCAGCTCAAAGGCCTATCGGGGCAATCAGCCCCAGCATTTT	CASSSKAYRGNQPQHF
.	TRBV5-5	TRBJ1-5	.	TGTGCCAGCAGCTTCCGGTGGGCCTCCGATCAGCCCCAGCATTTT	CASSFRWASDQPQHF
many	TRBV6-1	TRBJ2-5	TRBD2	TGTGCCAGCAGTGAAGGTATTAGCGGGGAGACCCAGTACTTC	CASSEGISGETQYF
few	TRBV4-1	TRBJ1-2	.	TGCGCCAGCAGCCAAGAAGGCCAGTCCTATGGCTACACCTTC	CASSQEGQSYGYTF
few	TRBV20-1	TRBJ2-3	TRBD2	TGCAGTGCTAGAGATGGCGGGGGGCCAAGCACAGATACGCAGTATTTT	CSARDGGGPSTDTQYF
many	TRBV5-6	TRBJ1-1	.	TGTGCCAGCAGCTTGGAAGGACGGCGAATCTTT	CASSLEGRRIF
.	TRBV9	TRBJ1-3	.	TGTGCCAGCAGCGTAGATGGACGTTATGGAAACACCATATATTTT	CASSVDGRYGNTIYF
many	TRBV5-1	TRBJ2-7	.	TGCGCCAGCAGCACCTCCGGGACGTTCTACGAGCAGTACTTC	CASSTSGTFYEQYF
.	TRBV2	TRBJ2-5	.	TGTGCCAGCTCACGAAGGGCCGTTTTGGAGACCCAGTACTTC	CASSRRAVLETQYF
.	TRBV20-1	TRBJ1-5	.	TGCAGTGCTAGCCAGGGACAATACAATGAGCCCCAGCATTTT	CSASQGQYNEPQHF
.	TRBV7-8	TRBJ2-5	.	TGTGCCAGCAGCCCACTAAGGGGAAGACTAACAAGTCAAGAGACCCAGTACTTC	CASSPLRGRLTSQETQYF
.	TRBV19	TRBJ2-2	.	TGTGCCAGTAGTATAGATGTGTCTTCCGGGGAGCTGTTTTTT	CASSIDVSSGELFF
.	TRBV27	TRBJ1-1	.	TGTGCCAGCAGTTTAGAGGACAACACTGAAGCTTTCTTT	CASSLEDNTEAFF
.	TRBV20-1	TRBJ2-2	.	TGCAGTGCTAGTCTGACAGGGAGGTCCGGGGAGCTGTTTTTT	CSASLTGRSGELFF
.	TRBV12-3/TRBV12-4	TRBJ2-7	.	TGTGCCAGCAGCGCCTATACAGGGCTTGGATACGAGCAGTACTTC	CASSAYTGLGYEQYF
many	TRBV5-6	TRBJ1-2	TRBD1	TGTGCCAGCAGTCTCGGACAGGGTGTCTATGGCTACACCTTC	CASSLGQGVYGYTF
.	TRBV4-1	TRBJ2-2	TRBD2	TGCGCCAGCAGCCAAGGAGGGCTAGCGGTCCTCACCGGGGAGCTGTTTTTT	CASSQGGLAVLTGELFF
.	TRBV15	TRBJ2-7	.	TGTGCCACCAGCAGAGATCTTAGGGGGAAGGGTTTAAGCTCCTACGAGCAGTACTTC	CATSRDLRGKGLSSYEQYF